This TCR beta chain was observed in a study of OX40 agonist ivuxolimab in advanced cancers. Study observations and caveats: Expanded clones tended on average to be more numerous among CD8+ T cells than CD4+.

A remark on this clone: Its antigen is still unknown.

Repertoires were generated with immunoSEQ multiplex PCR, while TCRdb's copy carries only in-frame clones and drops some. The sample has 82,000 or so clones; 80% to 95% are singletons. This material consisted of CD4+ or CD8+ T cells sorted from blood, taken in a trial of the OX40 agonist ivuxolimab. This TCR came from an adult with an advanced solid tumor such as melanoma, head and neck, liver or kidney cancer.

DNA of the CDR3: TGCGCCAGCAGCTTGGCCGGGGGGAGGAGCTCCTACAATGAGCAGTTCTTC. Translated, it gives CASSLAGGRSSYNEQFF. The J gene is TRBJ2-1, the V gene TRBV5-1, with TRBD2 identical over 7 bases. With V trimmed by 0 bases and J by 0 bases, 6 bases remained unmatched. CDR3 length: 17 amino acids. Germline CDR1 reads SGHRS; CDR2 reads YFSETQ.